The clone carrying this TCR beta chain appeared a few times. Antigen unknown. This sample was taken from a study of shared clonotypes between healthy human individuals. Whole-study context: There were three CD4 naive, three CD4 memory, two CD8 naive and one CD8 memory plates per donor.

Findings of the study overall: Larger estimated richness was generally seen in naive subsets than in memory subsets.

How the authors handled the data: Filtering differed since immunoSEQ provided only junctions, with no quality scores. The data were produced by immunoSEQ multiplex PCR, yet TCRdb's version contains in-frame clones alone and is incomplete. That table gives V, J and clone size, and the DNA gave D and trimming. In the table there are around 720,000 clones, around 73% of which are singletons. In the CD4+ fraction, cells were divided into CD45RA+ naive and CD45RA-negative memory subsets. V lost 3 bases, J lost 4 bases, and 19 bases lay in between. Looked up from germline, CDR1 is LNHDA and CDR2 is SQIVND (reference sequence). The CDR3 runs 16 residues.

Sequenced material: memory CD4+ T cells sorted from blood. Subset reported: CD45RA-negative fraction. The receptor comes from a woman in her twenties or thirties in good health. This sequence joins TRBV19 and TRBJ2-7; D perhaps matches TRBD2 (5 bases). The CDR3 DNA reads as TGTGCCAGTAGTATTTTAGCGCTACATGGGATTTACGAGCAGTACTTC. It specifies CASSILALHGIYEQYF.